The 24 T cell receptor beta chains below were found in one sample sequenced in a study of follicular helper T cells after annual influenza vaccination. TCRdb keeps only in-frame clones here, not all; method: immunoSEQ multiplex PCR. The sample yields about 10,000 clones, roughly 80% seen once. Time point noted: 2015-2016 season, 7 days after influenza vaccination. The material was CXCR5+ CD38- circulating T follicular helper cells from blood, obtained 7 days after influenza vaccination. Subset noted: circulating Tfh, non-naive CD4+CXCR5+PD-1+ (ICOS+CD38+ or ICOS-CD38-). These receptors came from an adult who received the influenza vaccine.

The chain employs TRBV6-1 and TRBJ1-1, with TRBD1 matching over 8 bases. Trimming cost V 5 bases and J 5 bases; bases outside gene matches: 4. CDR1 is MNHNS, CDR2 SASEGT, per germline. The CDR3 totals 13 residues. The DNA of the CDR3 is TGTGCCAGCAGTTCACAGGGGGAGACTGAAGCTTTCTTT. Residues: CASSSQGETEAFF.

V usage is TRBV5-1 and J usage is TRBJ2-2; possible D gene TRBD1, 6 bases. CDR3 length equals 15 residues. V gave up 3 bases and J gave up 4 bases, with 13 bases separating them. CDR1 is SGHRS and CDR2 is YFSETQ in the germline V gene. In DNA, the CDR3 is TGCGCCAGCAGCTCCACAGGGTTCGGCACCGGGGAGCTGTTTTTT. Translated, it gives CASSSTGFGTGELFF.

This chain connects TRBV21-1 to TRBJ2-3; the D segment call TRBD2 is taken from the table without a DNA check. TRBV21-1 represents a pseudogene. The length of the CDR3 is 17 residues. CDR3 residues: CASSKWELARLTDTQYF. The CDR3 nucleotides are TGTGCCAGCAGCAAATGGGAACTAGCGAGACTCACAGATACGCAGTATTTT.

V gene TRBV7-6 combines with J gene TRBJ1-5, with D perhaps TRBD1 (6 bases). Trimming left V 5 bases short and J 6 bases short, with 17 bases between. The germline gives CDR1 SGHVS, CDR2 FNYEAQ. This CDR3 has 15 amino acids. The DNA for the CDR3 is TGTGCCAGCAGCCCAGCGGAGGGGGAGGGTCAGCCCCAGCATTTT. Translation gives CASSPAEGEGQPQHF.

The rearrangement uses TRBV18 and TRBJ2-7, with 8 positions matching TRBD2. This CDR3 has 19 residues. In germline, CDR1 is KGHSH, CDR2 LQKENI. V was pared by 1 base and J by 4 bases, with 18 bases of the junction left unmatched. The CDR3 loop is CASSPLGSAGGRDSYEQYF. The CDR3 DNA sequence: TGTGCCAGCTCACCACTGGGGTCCGCGGGGGGTCGAGATTCGTACGAGCAGTACTTC.

This clone came up once. The rearrangement joins TRBV28 to TRBJ2-5, with D possibly matching TRBD2 (6 bases). CDR1 is MDHEN and CDR2 is SYDVKM in the germline V gene. The CDR3 covers 11 residues. V lost 8 bases, J lost 7 bases, and 11 bases lay in between. CDR3 bases: TGTGCCAGCCTGGGCGGGGTGACCCAGTACTTC. Its translation: CASLGGVTQYF.

The chain joins TRBV11-2 to TRBJ2-7, with no clear D. V was pared by 5 bases and J by 7 bases, with 24 bases between. The CDR3 covers 16 residues. Germline CDR1 SGHAT, CDR2 FQNNGV. The CDR3: CASSPRPNPVGYEQYF. For the CDR3, the DNA is TGTGCCAGCAGCCCAAGACCGAATCCCGTAGGCTATGAGCAGTACTTC.

This clone was detected a few times. The J gene is TRBJ1-2, the V gene TRBV4-1; possible D gene TRBD1, 5 bases. V lost 3 bases to trimming and J lost 6 bases, with 14 bases between them. CDR1 and CDR2 from the germline V gene are MGHRA and YSYEKL. The CDR3 covers 14 residues. DNA of the CDR3: TGCGCCAGCAGCCAGCAACAGGTCCTCCATGGCTACACCTTC. The encoded protein is CASSQQQVLHGYTF.

This chain connects TRBV2 to TRBJ1-2; D is possibly TRBD1 (5 bases). V lost 8 bases, J lost 3 bases, and 13 bases lay in between. Germline CDR1 and CDR2: SNHLY and FYNNEI. This CDR3 is built from 13 residues. This CDR3 reads CASVARADYGYTF. DNA for the CDR3: TGTGCCAGCGTGGCCAGGGCCGACTATGGCTACACCTTC.

The V call is TRBV9, the J call TRBJ2-3; D gene unclear. Germline V gene data show CDR1 as SGDLS and CDR2 as YYNGEE. The CDR3 is 12 amino acids. Trimming removed 4 bases from V and 6 bases from J, with 9 bases in between. The CDR3 DNA follows: TGTGCCAGCAGCCCAACGGGCGATACGCAGTATTTT. The encoded protein is CASSPTGDTQYF.

The chain carries TRBV6-1 and TRBJ1-6; no clear D gene. V lost 3 bases and J lost 14, with 14 bases in between. The V gene's germline CDR1 is MNHNS and CDR2 SASEGT. CDR3 length: 13 amino acids. The CDR3, as DNA: TGTGCCAGCAGTGACTTGGGAGGGTCGGCCCTCCACTTT. This encodes CASSDLGGSALHF.

V gene TRBV7-2 combines with J gene TRBJ1-2; the D gene is possibly TRBD1 (5 bases). CDR3 length: 15 amino acids. The V end was cut by 1 base, the J end by 0 bases, with 9 bases between. The germline V gene encodes CDR1 SGHTA and CDR2 FQGNSA. CDR3 amino acids: CASSLEQEANYGYTF. The CDR3 DNA follows: TGTGCCAGCAGCTTAGAACAGGAAGCTAACTATGGCTACACCTTC.

The chain uses TRBV11-2 and TRBJ1-1; D possibly corresponds to TRBD1 (5 bases). There are 13 residues in the CDR3. Germline V lookup: CDR1 SGHAT, CDR2 FQNNGV. The V end lost 0 bases, the J end lost 10 bases, and 12 bases lay between the germline ends. CDR3 amino acids: CASSLDRESGAFF. CDR3 DNA sequence: TGTGCCAGCAGCTTAGACAGGGAATCAGGAGCTTTCTTT.

The rearrangement joins TRBV6-5 to TRBJ1-1, with TRBD1 matching over 8 bases. CDR1 is MNHEY and CDR2 is SVGAGI in the germline V gene. With V trimmed by 4 bases and J by 5 bases, 6 bases remained unmatched. This CDR3 has 14 amino acids. The CDR3 sequence is CASSSQGAGTEAFF. For the CDR3, the DNA is TGTGCCAGCAGTTCCCAGGGGGCGGGTACTGAAGCTTTCTTT.

The genes are TRBV5-1 and TRBJ2-5, with 13 positions matching TRBD2. V lost 4 bases and J lost 5; bases outside the gene matches: 8. CDR1 is SGHRS, CDR2 YFSETQ, per germline. CDR3 size: 16 residues. The CDR3, as DNA: TGCGCCAGCAGCCCGGGACTAGCGGGGAGGGGTGAGACCCAGTACTTC. Its protein product is CASSPGLAGRGETQYF.

The CDR3 spells CASSRGQSNYGYTF. The CDR3 coding sequence is TGTGCCAGCAGTCGGGGACAGTCTAACTATGGCTACACCTTC. The chain employs TRBV6-5 and TRBJ1-2, with 7 bases aligning to TRBD1. Germline values: CDR1 MNHEY, CDR2 SVGAGI. Losses at the gene ends were 5 bases for V and 0 bases for J; bases not matched to a gene: 3. This CDR3 has 14 residues.

The rearrangement uses TRBV7-3 and TRBJ2-3, with D possibly being TRBD1 or TRBD2 (5 bases each). V was trimmed by 2 bases and J by 4 bases, leaving 13 bases between them. Germline lookup yields CDR1 SGHTA and CDR2 FQGTGA. There are 15 residues in the CDR3. The CDR3, as DNA: TGTGCCAGCAGCTTAGGGGCTAGCAGGTCAGATACGCAGTATTTT. Encoded protein: CASSLGASRSDTQYF.

The chain links TRBV7-6 to TRBJ1-3; D gene ambiguous. The germline V gene has CDR1 SGHVS and CDR2 FNYEAQ. The CDR3 contains 14 residues. V lost 5 bases, J lost 4 bases, and 12 bases lay in between. CDR3 region: CASSPVGPGNTIYF. The CDR3 DNA reads as TGTGCCAGCAGCCCCGTGGGTCCCGGAAACACCATATATTTT.

The V and J genes are TRBV7-6 and TRBJ1-5, with D maybe TRBD1 (6 bases). The CDR3 is 14 residues long. Germline CDR1 reads SGHVS; CDR2 reads FNYEAQ. V lost 5 bases and J lost 3, with 11 bases in between. The CDR3 bases are TGTGCCAGCAGCCTACAGGGCTACAATCAGCCCCAGCATTTT. Residues: CASSLQGYNQPQHF. Drawing the rest from reference TRBV7-6 and TRBJ1-5, the complete variable domain is GAGVSQSPRYKVTKRGQDVALRCDPISGHVSLYWYRQALGQGPEFLTYFNYEAQQDKSGLPNDRFSAERPEGSISTLTIQRTEQRDSAMYRCASSLQGYNQPQHFGDGTRLSIL.

This chain connects TRBV25-1 to TRBJ1-2, with D possibly being TRBD1 (6 bases). This CDR3 has 15 amino acids. The germline CDR1 and CDR2 sequences are MGHDK and SYGVNS. Trimming pared 1 base from V and 2 bases from J, leaving 11 bases between. CDR3 sequence: CASSEFTGSNYGYTF. CDR3 nucleotide sequence: TGTGCCAGCAGTGAATTTACAGGGTCCAACTATGGCTACACCTTC.

The CDR3: CASSLQQGVSPLHF. CDR3 nucleotides: TGTGCCAGCAGCCTACAACAAGGGGTTTCACCCCTCCACTTT. J is TRBJ1-6 and V is TRBV7-6, with D perhaps TRBD1 (5 bases). Per germline, CDR1 SGHVS and CDR2 FNYEAQ. V lost 5 bases and J lost 9, with 14 bases in between. The CDR3 is 14 residues long.

V and J are TRBV2 and TRBJ2-7; 11 bases are a match to TRBD2. J was trimmed by 0 bases and V by 8 bases; bases with no gene match: 3. Germline-derived CDR1 and CDR2 are SNHLY and FYNNEI. CDR3 size: 14 residues. CDR3 DNA: TGTGCCAGCGAAACTAGCGGGAGCTCCTACGAGCAGTACTTC. This sequence encodes CASETSGSSYEQYF.

A single count supports this clone. The genes are TRBV5-8 and TRBJ2-7, with no clear D. This CDR3 contains 15 residues. V was cut by 0 bases and J by 4 bases, with 14 bases left in between. CDR1 is SGHTS, CDR2 YDEGEE, per germline. CDR3 DNA sequence: TGTGCCAGCAGCTTGGCGGGCCGAGCGAGGTACGAGCAGTACTTC. Translated, it gives CASSLAGRARYEQYF.

This rearrangement joins TRBV29-1 to TRBJ1-2; D gene ambiguous. The germline V gene encodes CDR1 SQVTM and CDR2 ANQGSEA. The CDR3 extends over 12 amino acids. Trimming took 6 bases from V and 1 from J, leaving 9 bases between them. CDR3: CSVLRDNYGYTF. CDR3 nucleotide sequence: TGCAGCGTCCTCAGAGATAACTATGGCTACACCTTC.